This T cell receptor (beta chain) stems from a study of early T cells in non-severe SARS-CoV-2 infection. Study overall: Sequencing of unsorted whole blood was done on bulk RNA, leaving chains unpaired.

This clonotype was counted many times. TCRdb processed the 5' RACE reads anew with MiXCR; each CDR3 protein has one entry. The repertoire holds tens of thousands of distinct CDR3 sequences, around 5.3% seen once, with over 2.5% in the top ten. Trimming shortened V by 1 base and J by 3 bases, and 9 bases separated the two germline ends. This CDR3 contains 15 residues. Germline lookup yields CDR1 KGHSH and CDR2 LQKENI. This clonotype originated in an adult who was a healthcare worker with PCR-confirmed SARS-CoV-2 infection or an uninfected control (not recorded which). The rearrangement joins TRBV18 to TRBJ2-2; tentatively, D is TRBD1 (5 bases). The sequencing sample was made of whole blood. CDR3 DNA sequence: TGTGCCAGCTCACCACGCCTAGGGGACACCGGGGAGCTGTTTTTT. Protein: CASSPRLGDTGELFF.